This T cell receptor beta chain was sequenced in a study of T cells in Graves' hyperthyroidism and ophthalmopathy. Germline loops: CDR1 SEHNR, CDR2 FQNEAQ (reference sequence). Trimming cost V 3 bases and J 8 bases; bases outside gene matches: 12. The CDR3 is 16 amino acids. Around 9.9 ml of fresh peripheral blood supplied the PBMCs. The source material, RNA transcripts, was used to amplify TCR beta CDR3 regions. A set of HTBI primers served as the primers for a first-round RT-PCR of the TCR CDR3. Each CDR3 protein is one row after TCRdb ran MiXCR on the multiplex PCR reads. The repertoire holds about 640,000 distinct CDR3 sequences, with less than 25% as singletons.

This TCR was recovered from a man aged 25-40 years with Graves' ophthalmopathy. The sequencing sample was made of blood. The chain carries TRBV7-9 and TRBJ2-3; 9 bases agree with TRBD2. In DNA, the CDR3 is TGTGCCAGCAGCTTTGCCAGGGCCAGCGGGGGGCTTACGCAGTATTTT. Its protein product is CASSFARASGGLTQYF.